One sample yielded the 24 T cell receptor beta chains listed below, sequenced in a study of blood T cells in healthy people across ages. The second PCR ran 7 to 11 cycles with a sample-barcoded 5' primer and J-beta primers. TCRdb re-derived calls from the 5' RACE reads in MiXCR, one entry per CDR3 protein. Of roughly 900,000 distinct CDR3 sequences listed, less than 35% are singletons. What was sequenced was blood. All receptors come from a woman of 80 years or more in good health.

V and J are TRBV12-3 or TRBV12-4 and TRBJ2-4; 10 bases map to TRBD2. With 6 bases clipped from V and 5 bases from J, the junction kept 7 bases outside the gene matches. The CDR3 has 15 residues. Written as DNA, the CDR3 is TGTGCCAGCAGCCAGACTAGCGGGCGGGAAAACATTCAGTACTTC. Its translation is CASSQTSGRENIQYF.

Worth noting for this clonotype: One end of the junction varies from germline; a read error may be responsible. This chain links TRBV27 with TRBJ1-2; a weak D match, TRBD1 (5 bases). This CDR3 is built from 15 residues. Germline CDR1 reads MNHEY; CDR2 reads SMNVEV (reference sequence). The CDR3 sequence is CAGSTGRGILYGYTF. The CDR3 region has the DNA TGTGCCGGCAGTACGGGACGGGGGATTCTCTATGGCTACACCTTC.

The gene calls are TRBV20-1 and TRBJ1-2; 8 nucleotides line up with TRBD1. Germline V gene sequence: CDR1 DFQATT, CDR2 SNEGSKA (reference sequence). The length of the CDR3 is 11 residues. The CDR3 reads CRGTGGGGYTF. The CDR3 DNA reads as TGCAGGGGTACAGGGGGGGGAGGCTACACCTTC.

In its sample, this clonotype was seen once. A much larger clone differs from this one at a single base, so this may be a read error. The chain couples TRBV7-2 to TRBJ2-5; 11 bases align to TRBD2. The germline gives CDR1 SGHTA, CDR2 FQGNSA. CDR3 length: 20 amino acids. CDR3: CASSPFSALAGGPYQETRYF. CDR3 nucleotide sequence: TGTGCCAGCAGCCCGTTTTCTGCGCTAGCGGGGGGCCCGTACCAAGAGACCCGGTACTTC.

This clonotype was seen many times. The V and J genes are TRBV7-2 and TRBJ2-1; D perhaps matches TRBD2 (6 bases). This CDR3 has 15 residues. The V gene's germline CDR1 is SGHTA and CDR2 FQGNSA. Between the trimmed V and J ends, which lost 3 bases and 4 bases, there was a span of 13 bases. CDR3 nucleotide sequence: TGTGCCAGCAGCTTTCGCGGGGAAAGGTACAATGAGCAGTTCTTC. It specifies CASSFRGERYNEQFF.

This clonotype was counted ten times or more. The genes are TRBV3-1 and TRBJ2-1; D may be TRBD2 (5 bases). Deletions cut 1 base from V and 6 bases from J, with 13 bases between. The CDR3 is 15 amino acids. The germline CDR1 and CDR2 sequences are LGHDT and YNNKEL (reference sequence). The CDR3 sequence: CASSQATLRGNEQFF. CDR3 coding DNA: TGTGCCAGCAGCCAAGCTACACTACGGGGCAATGAGCAGTTCTTC.

The CDR3 DNA is TGTGCCAGCAGTGACCTATGGGACCCAACTAATGAAAAACTGTTTTTT. This sequence encodes CASSDLWDPTNEKLFF. This chain connects TRBV25-1 to TRBJ1-4; TRBD1 is a possible D gene (5 bases). V was pared by 3 bases and J by 0 bases, with 11 bases between. Germline loops: CDR1 MGHDK, CDR2 SYGVNS. The CDR3 covers 16 residues.

A few counts support this clonotype. The rearrangement links TRBV15 to TRBJ1-2; no definite D call. V was shortened by 4 bases and J by 4 bases, with 25 bases between the two germline ends. Per germline, CDR1 LNHNV and CDR2 YYDKDF (reference sequence). The CDR3 length is 18 residues. CDR3 coding DNA: TGTGCCACCAGCACACTTCGACCGAGTCAGGAGCGGGGCTATGGCTACACCTTC. Encoded protein: CATSTLRPSQERGYGYTF.

This clonotype was observed at least ten times. The chain is built from TRBV15 and TRBJ2-3, with D hard to call. CDR1 LNHNV and CDR2 YYDKDF come from the germline V gene (reference sequence). The V end lost 0 bases, the J end lost 6 bases, and 13 bases lay between the germline ends. The CDR3 loop spans 15 amino acids. In nucleotides, the CDR3 is TGTGCCACCAGCAGAGATCTGAACCCAGCCGATACGCAGTATTTT. It codes for CATSRDLNPADTQYF.

This clonotype has ten or more counts. The chain joins TRBV20-1 to TRBJ2-1, with TRBD1 matching over 8 bases. Trimming removed 4 bases from V and 9 bases from J; junction bases left unmatched: 14. The CDR3 extends over 15 amino acids. Germline V gene lookup returns CDR1 DFQATT and CDR2 SNEGSKA (reference sequence). Written as DNA, the CDR3 is TGCAGTGCTATGAGGACAGGGTTGACCCGAAGTGAGCAGTTCTTC. It specifies CSAMRTGLTRSEQFF.

At least ten counts were recorded for this clonotype. The chain employs TRBV6-1 and TRBJ1-1, with 7 positions matching TRBD1. Germline values: CDR1 MNHNS, CDR2 SASEGT. There are 18 residues in the CDR3. J was trimmed by 3 bases and V by 4 bases; bases with no gene match: 17. DNA of the CDR3: TGTGCCAGCAGTGCACGCCGGGACAGCGTATTAAGAGACACTGAAGCTTTCTTT. Translation: CASSARRDSVLRDTEAFF.

This clonotype showed up many times. V is TRBV7-2 and J is TRBJ2-5; TRBD2 matches 12 bases. V lost 1 base to trimming and J lost 5 bases; unmatched junction nucleotides: 5. This CDR3 is built from 16 residues. Germline assignment: CDR1 SGHTA and CDR2 FQGNSA. CDR3 nucleotide sequence: TGTGCCAGCAGCTTAGTTGGACTAGCGGGGAGGGAGACCCAGTACTTC. It codes for CASSLVGLAGRETQYF.

In its sample, this clonotype was seen many times. The chain couples TRBV12-3 or TRBV12-4 to TRBJ2-1, with 13 bases lining up with TRBD2. The CDR3 is 19 amino acids. V was clipped by 5 bases and J by 0 bases; unmatched bases: 10. CDR3 in DNA: TGTGCCAGCAGTCAAGCCGGGACTAGCGGGGCCTCCTCCTACAATGAGCAGTTCTTC. It specifies CASSQAGTSGASSYNEQFF.

This sequence joins TRBV19 and TRBJ2-3, with 7 bases matching TRBD1. With V trimmed by 5 bases and J by 11 bases, 19 bases remained unmatched. From germline, CDR1 is LNHDA and CDR2 SQIVND (reference sequence). The CDR3 is 16 amino acids. The CDR3 here is CASSSIAPRTGWVQYF. In DNA form, the CDR3 reads TGTGCCAGTAGTTCCATAGCCCCCCGGACAGGCTGGGTGCAGTATTTT.

This clonotype was observed at least ten times. The chain couples TRBV4-1 to TRBJ1-2; D ambiguous. The CDR3 runs 16 residues. Trimming took off 0 bases at V and 3 bases at J, with 14 bases between the two ends. Germline assignment: CDR1 MGHRA and CDR2 YSYEKL. CDR3 loop: CASSQEPRPGYYGYTF. DNA of the CDR3: TGCGCCAGCAGCCAAGAACCTAGACCGGGATACTATGGCTACACCTTC.

This clonotype was found many times. J is TRBJ1-2 and V is TRBV12-3 or TRBV12-4, with 9 positions matching TRBD1. V shed 4 bases and J 8 bases; nucleotides not matched to a gene: 5. The CDR3 length is 13 residues. For the CDR3, the DNA is TGTGCCAGCAGTTATGGGACAGGGAGAGGCTACACCTTC. Amino acid sequence: CASSYGTGRGYTF.

The rearrangement links TRBV4-1 to TRBJ2-1; TRBD2 aligns across 16 bases. The CDR3 runs to 18 residues. CDR1 and CDR2 (germline): MGHRA, YSYEKL. V trimming: 4 bases; J trimming: 4 bases; junction bases outside the gene matches: 7. The DNA for the CDR3 is TGCGCCAGCAGCCCACCTGGGACTAGCGGGGGGGTTTACAATGAGCAGTTCTTC. This sequence encodes CASSPPGTSGGVYNEQFF.

The J gene is TRBJ2-3, the V gene TRBV19; D unclear. V was shortened by 4 bases and J by 2 bases, with 13 bases between the two germline ends. The CDR3 has 15 amino acids. The germline V gene has CDR1 LNHDA and CDR2 SQIVND (reference sequence). CDR3 sequence reads: CASSRSRVTTDTQYF. The CDR3 DNA follows: TGTGCCAGTAGTAGGTCTAGAGTGACCACAGATACGCAGTATTTT.

Only a few counts were recorded for this clonotype. This chain uses TRBV18 with TRBJ2-6; possibly TRBD2 for D (6 bases). Germline assignment: CDR1 KGHSH and CDR2 LQKENI. Trimming left V 11 bases short and J 0 bases short, with 8 bases between. This CDR3 is built from 13 residues. The CDR3 DNA reads TGTGCCGGGGGGAGCTCTGGGGCCAACGTCCTGACTTTC. Translating gives CAGGSSGANVLTF.

This clonotype was seen repeatedly, ten times or more. The rearrangement links TRBV6-5 to TRBJ1-2, with a tentative D call TRBD1 (5 bases). This CDR3 is 13 amino acids long. Germline-derived CDR1 and CDR2 are MNHEY and SVGAGI. Trimming stripped 4 bases from V and 8 bases from J, with 14 bases between. The CDR3 nucleotides read TGTGCCAGCAGTTCTACACTGCAGGGAGGCTACACCTTC. It encodes CASSSTLQGGYTF.

A single count supports this clonotype. This rearrangement joins TRBV20-1 to TRBJ2-7; the match to TRBD2 covers 10 bases. The better agreement between TRBJ2-5 and the DNA end casts doubt on the J call. The CDR3 contains 14 residues. Germline CDR1 DFQATT, CDR2 SNEGSKA (reference sequence). As DNA, the CDR3 is TGCAGTGCTGGACGGACTAGCGGTCGAGAGACCCAGTACTTC. It encodes CSAGRTSGRETQYF.

Note on this clonotype: One base away lies a much larger clone, so this may be a sequencing read error. As DNA, the CDR3 is TGCGCCAGCAGCCAAACCGACATGGGTATGAGCTCCTACAATGAGCAGTACTTC. This gives the protein CASSQTDMGMSSYNEQYF. The chain uses TRBV4-1 and TRBJ2-1; D gene uncertain. The end of the DNA aligns better with TRBJ2-7, so the J call may be wrong. The CDR3 contains 18 residues. Germline V gene lookup returns CDR1 MGHRA and CDR2 YSYEKL.

This clonotype was seen many times. The J gene is TRBJ2-1, the V gene TRBV5-6, with 7 bases identical to TRBD1. CDR1 and CDR2 (germline): SGHDT, YYEEEE. CDR3 length: 15 amino acids. Unmatched junction bases numbered 6, after V lost 4 bases and J lost 2 bases. CDR3 DNA: TGTGCCAGCAGCCCGACAGGGTCCCCCTACAATGAGCAGTTCTTC. It is translated as CASSPTGSPYNEQFF.

This clonotype has more than one count but fewer than ten. The gene calls are TRBV19 and TRBJ1-2; D might be TRBD1 (5 bases). The CDR3 runs 13 residues. The germline CDR1 and CDR2 sequences are LNHDA and SQIVND (reference sequence). Trimming cost V 4 bases and J 2 bases, with 8 bases left between them. CDR3 sequence reads: CASSTSGNYGYTF. CDR3 DNA sequence: TGTGCCAGTAGTACGTCAGGGAACTATGGCTACACCTTC. The variable domain in full, completed from reference TRBV19 and TRBJ1-2, reads DGGITQSPKYLFRKEGQNVTLSCEQNLNHDAMYWYRQDPGQGLRLIYYSQIVNDFQKGDIAEGYSVSREKKESFPLTVTSAQKNPTAFYLCASSTSGNYGYTFGSGTRLTVV.